This T cell receptor (beta chain) was profiled in a study of lung T cells in sarcoidosis with Löfgren's syndrome. Whole-study context: Löfgren's syndrome patients were the main repertoire analysis focus.

The CDR3 runs 13 residues. The V end lost 5 bases, the J end lost 7 bases, and 12 bases lay between the germline ends. The germline gives CDR1 MNHEY, CDR2 SVGEGT. In this sample, this clonotype turned up many times. Its specificity is unknown. Study results and limitations: In alpha-beta pairs, TRAV12-1 favored TRBV2, and their CDR3s were homologous. Multiple Löfgren's syndrome patients reportedly shared TRAV12-1 and TRBV2 CDR3 motifs.

From the reads, TCRdb called clonotypes with MiXCR, one entry per CDR3 protein. The table lists some 65,000 distinct CDR3 sequences, 21% of them singletons, with around 2.3% in the top ten. V and J are TRBV6-2 or TRBV6-3 and TRBJ2-1; D is ambiguous. Sequenced: CD4+ T cells from PBMCs. The clonotype originates from a human donor with sarcoidosis (Löfgren's syndrome or another form), or a control subject (not recorded which). CDR3 in DNA: TGTGCCAGCAGTGAACCATACACAAATGAGCAGTTCTTC. Translated: CASSEPYTNEQFF.